Listed here are 2 T cell receptor beta chains from one sample, sequenced in a study of cytomegalovirus exposure and HLA in healthy donors. 60 Vbeta and 13 Jbeta primers were used in PCR. Measured with immunoSEQ multiplex PCR; TCRdb has only the in-frame clones, and not every one. In the table there are roughly 160,000 clones, 80% to 90% of which are singletons. Sequenced material: PBMCs. The origin of the receptors is a male donor in good health and CMV-seronegative.

The rearrangement uses TRBV7-2 and TRBJ1-1, with D possibly TRBD1 on 6 matching bases. The ends were cut back, 5 bases at V and 6 bases at J, with 13 bases in the middle. CDR1 and CDR2 from the germline V gene are SGHTA and FQGNSA. This CDR3 is built from 13 residues. For the CDR3, the DNA is TGTGCCAGCAGCCGCGCGGGGGGGCCTGAAGCTTTCTTT. Translation: CASSRAGGPEAFF.

The chain employs TRBV29-1 and TRBJ2-2; 9 nucleotides agree with TRBD2. The CDR3 loop spans 15 amino acids. The V gene end was trimmed by 5 bases and the J gene end by 2 bases; junction bases not matched to a gene: 6. CDR1 and CDR2 from the germline V gene are SQVTM and ANQGSEA. As DNA, the CDR3 is TGCAGCGTTCCAGCGGGAGGCTCTAACACCGGGGAGCTGTTTTTT. Amino acid sequence: CSVPAGGSNTGELFF.